This record covers a single T cell receptor (beta chain). Antigen: not known. Though probably carrying unrecorded immune exposures, donors were nominally healthy at sampling. V shed 3 bases and J 7 bases; nucleotides not matched to a gene: 6. From germline, CDR1 is SGDLS and CDR2 YYNGEE. This CDR3 spans 14 amino acids. This entry belongs to a study of cytomegalovirus exposure and HLA in healthy donors. The study, taken as a whole, reports: A missense DCLRE1C variant was associated with V- and J-gene trimming of TCR beta chains in a later analysis, and an independent cohort replicated the association.

PCR employed 60 Vbeta and 13 Jbeta primers. The data were produced by immunoSEQ multiplex PCR, yet TCRdb's version contains in-frame clones alone and is incomplete. The sample has approximately 73,000 clones, roughly 71% seen once. Input material: PBMCs. The sequence was obtained from a man in his 70s in good health and CMV-seronegative. The chain carries TRBV9 and TRBJ1-5, with 8 positions matching TRBD1. The CDR3 loop is CASSDGQGWQPQHF. Here the CDR3 DNA reads TGTGCCAGCAGCGACGGACAGGGATGGCAGCCCCAGCATTTT.